This TCR beta chain was recorded in a study of brain T cells in children with intractable seizures. Study-level points and caveats: Patients' HCMV serostatus was unknown; virus specificity rests on CDR3 similarity alone.

Only cases whose brain tissue showed the highest T cell transcript signatures were sequenced. With 7 bases removed from V and 6 bases from J, the gap between germline ends came to 13 bases. Germline values: CDR1 MNHEY, CDR2 SVGAGI. CDR3 length: 13 amino acids. Method: immunoSEQ multiplex PCR; TCRdb's copy keeps in-frame clones and lacks some. The top ten clones hold roughly 4% of a sample with 95,000 to 120,000 clones, 94% of them seen once. Of note for this clone: The target antigen is unknown.

The sequences come from peripheral blood, collected at surgery. The genes are TRBV6-5 and TRBJ2-1, with D perhaps being TRBD1 or TRBD2 (5 bases each). The source of this sequence is a boy under three years old with hemimegalencephaly and intractable seizures. As DNA, the CDR3 is TGTGCCAGCACCGAGGGGCTAATCAATGAGCAGTTCTTC. This translates into CASTEGLINEQFF.